The present TCR beta chain was sequenced within a study of blood T cells in healthy people across ages. Primers used in a second PCR of about 7 to 12 cycles were a sample-barcoded 5' primer and a J-beta primer mix. Each cDNA molecule received a tag from a template-switch adaptor that had 12 random nucleotides. Each CDR3 protein gets one entry after TCRdb re-called the 5' RACE reads with MiXCR. The sample lists 700,000 to 850,000 distinct CDR3 sequences; 30% to 45% were seen once. Details on this clonotype: Its antigen is still unknown.

Points from the study as a whole: Observed TCR beta diversity per million T cells went down as age went up. This fall followed a roughly linear course with age. The study found more naive CD4+ cells and higher diversity in long-lived than aged donors. Unknown CMV status may confound age-related changes in expanded clones.

Germline V CDR1 and CDR2: MGHDK, SYGVNS. Trimming pared 2 bases from V and 8 bases from J, leaving 15 bases between. This CDR3 is built from 14 residues. The chain uses TRBV25-1 and TRBJ1-2; TRBD1 might be the D (6 bases). Specimen: blood. This receptor was obtained from a man aged 18 to 30 in good health. The CDR3 loop reads CASSEGRMGGGYTF. Written as DNA, the CDR3 is TGTGCCAGCAGTGAAGGACGCATGGGGGGCGGCTACACCTTC.